This is a list of T cell receptor beta chains from one sample in a study of blood T cell repertoires in COVID-19. Profiled with immunoSEQ multiplex PCR; TCRdb holds only in-frame clones, not every one. This table holds about 380,000 clones, around 89% found once. The sequencing sample was made of peripheral blood. These receptors were obtained from a man between 35 and 55 years old with acute or convalescent COVID-19. Both conserved end residues are part of each CDR3. D genes are given only for firm matches. Part of the rows lack a size; the others show once, few, many or a class for expanded clones.

CDR3 protein: CASSLEAGKQFF
CDR3 DNA: TGCGCCAGCAGTTTGGAGGCGGGGAAGCAGTTCTTC
D gene: NA
V gene: TRBV5-1
J gene: TRBJ2-1
clone size: NA

CDR3 protein: CASSYRTGGGEKLFF
CDR3 DNA: TGTGCCAGCAGTTACCGGACAGGGGGAGGTGAAAAACTGTTTTTT
D gene: TRBD1
V gene: TRBV6-5
J gene: TRBJ1-4
clone size: NA

CDR3 protein: CASSLGQGGSPLHF
CDR3 DNA: TGTGCCAGCAGCTTGGGACAGGGAGGTTCACCCCTCCACTTT
D gene: TRBD1
V gene: TRBV7-8
J gene: TRBJ1-6
clone size: NA

CDR3 protein: CASSRGQPHSGYTF
CDR3 DNA: TGTGCCAGCAGTAGAGGACAGCCCCATAGTGGCTACACCTTC
D gene: NA
V gene: TRBV6-5
J gene: TRBJ1-2
clone size: NA

CDR3 protein: CASGPTHRGGNQPQHF
CDR3 DNA: TGTGCTAGTGGGCCCACCCACAGGGGAGGCAATCAGCCCCAGCATTTT
D gene: TRBD1
V gene: TRBV12-5
J gene: TRBJ1-5
clone size: NA

CDR3 protein: CASSFRGLDYGYTF
CDR3 DNA: TGTGCCAGCAGTTTTAGGGGGCTAGACTATGGCTACACCTTC
D gene: TRBD1
V gene: TRBV6-6
J gene: TRBJ1-2
clone size: NA

CDR3 protein: CASSYPYVGGYTF
CDR3 DNA: TGTGCCAGCAGTTATCCATACGTCGGTGGCTACACCTTC
D gene: NA
V gene: TRBV6-2/TRBV6-3
J gene: TRBJ1-2
clone size: NA

CDR3 protein: CATSDPQTSGHSYNEQFF
CDR3 DNA: TGTGCCACCAGTGATCCTCAAACTAGCGGACACTCCTACAATGAGCAGTTCTTC
D gene: TRBD2
V gene: TRBV24-1
J gene: TRBJ2-1
clone size: once

CDR3 protein: CAWSEQGYQPQHF
CDR3 DNA: TGTGCCTGGAGTGAGCAGGGGTATCAGCCCCAGCATTTT
D gene: NA
V gene: TRBV30
J gene: TRBJ1-5
clone size: NA

CDR3 protein: CASSPGQGPDTQYF
CDR3 DNA: TGTGCCAGCTCTCCGGGACAGGGGCCAGATACGCAGTATTTT
D gene: TRBD1
V gene: TRBV28
J gene: TRBJ2-3
clone size: NA

CDR3 protein: CSAADRGYTF
CDR3 DNA: TGCAGTGCAGCTGACAGGGGCTACACCTTC
D gene: NA
V gene: TRBV20-1
J gene: TRBJ1-2
clone size: NA

CDR3 protein: CASSRNRGNTEAFF
CDR3 DNA: TGTGCCAGCAGCCGTAACAGGGGAAACACTGAAGCTTTCTTT
D gene: TRBD1
V gene: TRBV7-3
J gene: TRBJ1-1
clone size: NA

CDR3 protein: CASRDRQGLAGANVLTF
CDR3 DNA: TGTGCCAGCAGAGATAGACAGGGGCTGGCTGGGGCCAACGTCCTGACTTTC
D gene: TRBD1
V gene: TRBV2
J gene: TRBJ2-6
clone size: NA

CDR3 protein: CASSLGLAGGLNYNEQFF
CDR3 DNA: TGTGCCAGCAGCTTGGGACTAGCGGGAGGGCTAAACTACAATGAGCAGTTCTTC
D gene: TRBD2
V gene: TRBV5-4
J gene: TRBJ2-1
clone size: NA

CDR3 protein: CASSLVLVGQGVALGQYF
CDR3 DNA: TGTGCCAGCAGCTTAGTGTTGGTGGGACAGGGGGTCGCATTGGGGCAGTACTTC
D gene: TRBD1
V gene: TRBV28
J gene: TRBJ2-7
clone size: NA

CDR3 protein: CASSLGQGTTDTQYF
CDR3 DNA: TGTGCCAGCAGTTTAGGACAGGGGACCACAGATACGCAGTATTTT
D gene: TRBD1
V gene: TRBV27
J gene: TRBJ2-3
clone size: NA

CDR3 protein: CASSLGGDTDTQYF
CDR3 DNA: TGTGCCAGCAGTTTAGGGGGGGACACAGATACGCAGTATTTT
D gene: TRBD2
V gene: TRBV28
J gene: TRBJ2-3
clone size: NA

CDR3 protein: CASSPSGLGGETQYF
CDR3 DNA: TGTGCCAGCTCACCGTCTGGACTCGGCGGGGAGACCCAGTACTTC
D gene: NA
V gene: TRBV18
J gene: TRBJ2-5
clone size: many

CDR3 protein: CASSLGGKIADTQYF
CDR3 DNA: TGCGCCAGCAGCTTGGGAGGTAAAATCGCAGATACGCAGTATTTT
D gene: NA
V gene: TRBV5-1
J gene: TRBJ2-3
clone size: NA

CDR3 protein: CASSLALAGLYNEQFF
CDR3 DNA: TGTGCCAGCAGCTTAGCGCTAGCGGGCCTCTACAATGAGCAGTTCTTC
D gene: TRBD2
V gene: TRBV7-9
J gene: TRBJ2-1
clone size: NA

CDR3 protein: CASSQAIAGFQETQYF
CDR3 DNA: TGCGCCAGCAGCCAAGCCATCGCAGGGTTCCAAGAGACCCAGTACTTC
D gene: NA
V gene: TRBV4-1
J gene: TRBJ2-5
clone size: NA

CDR3 protein: CASTSLLLANEKLFF
CDR3 DNA: TGTGCCAGTACTTCCTTACTATTAGCTAATGAAAAACTGTTTTTT
D gene: NA
V gene: TRBV19
J gene: TRBJ1-4
clone size: NA

CDR3 protein: CATQSGQIYNEQFF
CDR3 DNA: TGTGCCACCCAATCGGGACAGATCTACAATGAGCAGTTCTTC
D gene: TRBD1
V gene: TRBV27
J gene: TRBJ2-1
clone size: once

CDR3 protein: CASRPTAGQGAYYEQYF
CDR3 DNA: TGTGCCAGCAGACCCACGGCCGGACAGGGGGCTTACTACGAGCAGTACTTC
D gene: TRBD1
V gene: TRBV28
J gene: TRBJ2-7
clone size: NA

CDR3 protein: CAWSVGRADTEAFF
CDR3 DNA: TGTGCCTGGAGTGTGGGCAGGGCGGACACTGAAGCTTTCTTT
D gene: NA
V gene: TRBV30
J gene: TRBJ1-1
clone size: few

CDR3 protein: CASSERELGLGLAGDRPGELFF
CDR3 DNA: TGTGCCAGCAGCGAGCGAGAACTCGGTCTCGGACTAGCGGGAGATAGGCCCGGGGAGCTGTTTTTT
D gene: NA
V gene: TRBV21-1
J gene: TRBJ2-2
clone size: NA